Below, 17 T cell receptor beta chains from the same sample are listed, as sequenced in a study of blood T cell repertoires in COVID-19. Repertoires were generated with immunoSEQ multiplex PCR, while TCRdb's copy carries only in-frame clones and drops some. Here the sample spans 65,000 to 90,000 clones, around nine tenths being singletons. Sequencing input: peripheral blood. These receptors all stem from a human donor in a cohort sampled during active COVID-19.

The chain joins TRBV18 to TRBJ2-7; 8 bases map to TRBD2. CDR3 length: 17 amino acids. V was clipped by 3 bases and J by 0 bases; unmatched bases: 10. Per germline, CDR1 KGHSH and CDR2 LQKENI. Written as DNA, the CDR3 is TGTGCCAGCTCACCGAACCGGGGGGGGGCAGTCTCCTACGAGCAGTACTTC. It encodes CASSPNRGGAVSYEQYF.

This clone was detected only once. Other DNA sequences within the sample encode an identical CDR3. The rearrangement joins TRBV5-6 to TRBJ1-2, with unresolved D. V lost 0 bases and J lost 7, with 7 bases in between. The CDR3 is 12 residues long. Germline V lookup: CDR1 SGHDT, CDR2 YYEEEE. CDR3 sequence reads: CASSLGRGGYTF. CDR3 DNA sequence: TGTGCCAGCAGCTTGGGTCGAGGTGGCTACACCTTC.

J is TRBJ1-2 and V is TRBV12-3 or TRBV12-4, with D maybe TRBD1 (6 bases). V lost 9 bases and J lost 0, with 11 bases in between. This CDR3 is built from 13 residues. The DNA of the CDR3 is TGTGCCAGAACGACAGGATCTAACTATGGCTACACCTTC. Protein product: CARTTGSNYGYTF.

The chain has TRBV6-5 and TRBJ2-2; TRBD1 agrees at 7 bases. This CDR3 spans 14 amino acids. V shed 5 bases and J 7 bases; nucleotides not matched to a gene: 7. Germline V gene sequence: CDR1 MNHEY, CDR2 SVGAGI. CDR3 loop: CASSPGRGIGELFF. The CDR3 DNA follows: TGTGCCAGCAGTCCAGGCAGGGGGATCGGGGAGCTGTTTTTT.

V is TRBV19 and J is TRBJ2-5; D is possibly TRBD2 (6 bases). The V and J ends lost 4 bases and 7 bases respectively, with 16 bases between them. Germline CDR1 and CDR2: LNHDA and SQIVND (reference sequence). This CDR3 comprises 14 residues. The CDR3 DNA is TGTGCCAGTAGTAGTGACAGCCCCGGGGGGACCCAGTACTTC. It yields the protein CASSSDSPGGTQYF.

V usage is TRBV18 and J usage is TRBJ1-1; no definite D call. This CDR3 spans 14 amino acids. Trimming shortened V by 3 bases and J by 4 bases, and 12 bases separated the two germline ends. CDR1 and CDR2 from the germline V gene are KGHSH and LQKENI. The CDR3 bases are TGTGCCAGCTCACCCTCGTGGGCGGGCACTGAAGCTTTCTTT. Protein sequence: CASSPSWAGTEAFF.

The rearrangement uses TRBV29-1 and TRBJ2-3, with 9 positions matching TRBD2. The germline CDR1 and CDR2 sequences are SQVTM and ANQGSEA. The CDR3 has 13 amino acids. J was trimmed by 1 base and V by 4 bases; bases with no gene match: 0. CDR3 residues: CSVASGGTDTQYF. The DNA of the CDR3 is TGCAGCGTTGCTAGCGGGGGCACAGATACGCAGTATTTT.

The CDR3 protein is CASHSTGTGGYEQYF. The DNA of the CDR3 is TGTGCCAGCCACTCCACCGGGACAGGGGGGTACGAGCAGTACTTC. V usage is TRBV27 and J usage is TRBJ2-7; 11 bases line up with TRBD1. The ends lost 8 bases at V and 4 bases at J; junction bases unmatched: 10. CDR3 size: 15 residues. Germline V gene data show CDR1 as MNHEY and CDR2 as SMNVEV (reference sequence).

J is TRBJ1-5 and V is TRBV7-2, with a tentative D call TRBD1 (5 bases). The CDR3 has 14 residues. V was trimmed by 1 base and J by 7 bases, leaving 11 bases between them. Germline V lookup: CDR1 SGHTA, CDR2 FQGNSA. CDR3 bases: TGTGCCAGCAGCTTAGGCAGGGTCGGACAGCCCCAGCATTTT. It encodes CASSLGRVGQPQHF.

The chain carries TRBV9 and TRBJ1-1, with 8 bases that match TRBD1. Germline assignment: CDR1 SGDLS and CDR2 YYNGEE. The CDR3 spans 15 residues. Germline trimming cut 3 bases from V and 1 base from J; bases unmatched to any gene: 5. The CDR3 bases are TGTGCCAGCAGCGGACTGACAGGGGCGAACACTGAAGCTTTCTTT. As protein: CASSGLTGANTEAFF.

This chain joins TRBV19 and TRBJ1-1; 10 bases are shared with TRBD1. The CDR3 contains 14 residues. The germline V gene has CDR1 LNHDA and CDR2 SQIVND (reference sequence). V was pared by 3 bases and J by 5 bases, with 3 bases of the junction left unmatched. As DNA, the CDR3 is TGTGCCAGTAGTATCGGACAGGGGGTAACTGAAGCTTTCTTT. This gives the protein CASSIGQGVTEAFF.

This chain links TRBV2 with TRBJ1-1; 10 bases are a match to TRBD1. Germline assignment: CDR1 SNHLY and CDR2 FYNNEI. V was pared by 6 bases and J by 4 bases, with 2 bases of the junction left unmatched. The CDR3 consists of 13 residues. The CDR3 region is CASRRQGATEAFF. CDR3 DNA: TGTGCCAGCAGAAGACAGGGGGCCACTGAAGCTTTCTTT.

The rearrangement uses TRBV6-2 or TRBV6-3 and TRBJ1-5; no reliable D call. The germline gives CDR1 MNHEY, CDR2 SVGEGT. V gave up 0 bases and J gave up 9 bases, with 12 bases separating them. CDR3 length equals 14 residues. The CDR3 region has the DNA TGTGCCAGCAGTTACTCGAACTCGGGGTGGCCCCAGCATTTT. Residues: CASSYSNSGWPQHF.

This chain connects TRBV5-1 to TRBJ2-1, with a tentative D call TRBD1 (5 bases). This CDR3 has 14 residues. Trimming took 5 bases from V and 0 from J, leaving 9 bases between them. Germline CDR1 SGHRS, CDR2 YFSETQ. The DNA for the CDR3 is TGCGCCAGCAGGGACACGATCTCCTACAATGAGCAGTTCTTC. Amino acid sequence: CASRDTISYNEQFF.

This clone was seen only once. The J gene is TRBJ2-7, the V gene TRBV20-1, with D unclear. The V end lost 3 bases, the J end lost 4 bases, and 7 bases lay between the germline ends. The germline gives CDR1 DFQATT, CDR2 SNEGSKA (reference sequence). This CDR3 has 11 residues. The CDR3 reads CSASSSYEQYF. CDR3 coding DNA: TGCAGTGCTAGTAGCTCTTACGAGCAGTACTTC.

This chain uses TRBV2 with TRBJ1-6; the D gene is possibly TRBD1 (5 bases). The CDR3 length is 14 residues. The germline gives CDR1 SNHLY, CDR2 FYNNEI. The germline V and J ends were trimmed by 8 bases and 8 bases, with 16 bases remaining between them. The CDR3, as DNA: TGTGCCAGCGCGAAGGGCAGGGCACATTCACCCCTCCACTTT. Translation gives CASAKGRAHSPLHF.

This sequence joins TRBV10-1 and TRBJ1-1; D is unresolved. CDR1 and CDR2 from the germline V gene are WNHNN and SYGVQD (reference sequence). The germline V and J ends were trimmed by 3 bases and 6 bases, with 14 bases remaining between them. This CDR3 contains 14 residues. This CDR3 is CASSDTGKGAEAFF. The DNA of the CDR3 is TGCGCCAGCAGTGATACCGGGAAAGGCGCTGAAGCTTTCTTT.